The 7 T cell receptor beta chains below come from one sample, sequenced in a study of cytomegalovirus exposure and HLA in healthy donors. Both 60 Vbeta primers and 13 Jbeta primers went into the PCR. Using immunoSEQ multiplex PCR, the repertoire was profiled, and TCRdb retains in-frame clones only, with some absent. Counted here are more than 150,000 clones, around three quarters occurring once; the ten biggest clones make up 0.6% to 0.7%. Material for sequencing was PBMCs. The receptors were sampled from a boy aged 5-17 years in good health and CMV-seronegative.

The V call is TRBV6-1, the J call TRBJ1-1; D call uncertain. CDR1 MNHNS and CDR2 SASEGT come from the germline V gene. V was trimmed by 6 bases and J by 4 bases, leaving 9 bases between them. This CDR3 is built from 12 residues. The CDR3 sequence: CASRVTGTEAFF. The DNA of the CDR3 is TGTGCCAGCAGGGTTACCGGCACTGAAGCTTTCTTT.

This chain links TRBV4-3 with TRBJ1-6; D unresolved. V was shortened by 1 base and J by 7 bases, with 29 bases between the two germline ends. Germline V lookup: CDR1 LGHNA, CDR2 YSLEER. This CDR3 has 21 amino acids. The CDR3 is CASSQGRQAGYPILGNSPLHF. The CDR3, as DNA: TGCGCCAGCAGCCAAGGCCGGCAGGCGGGCTATCCCATTCTGGGGAATTCACCCCTCCACTTT.

V and J are TRBV6-6 and TRBJ2-7; perhaps TRBD1 as D (5 bases). Per germline, CDR1 MNHNY and CDR2 SVGAGI (reference sequence). The CDR3 is 13 residues long. V gave up 5 bases and J gave up 6 bases, with 14 bases separating them. Here the CDR3 reads CASSTTGTGEQYF. As DNA, the CDR3 is TGTGCCAGCAGTACCACAGGTACTGGCGAGCAGTACTTC.

The chain couples TRBV6-6 to TRBJ1-4; 8 bases match TRBD1. V dropped 6 bases and J dropped 4; count of bases not matched to a gene: 10. This CDR3 region has 16 residues. In germline, CDR1 is MNHNY, CDR2 SVGAGI (reference sequence). The CDR3: CASSSGTGHLNEKLFF. CDR3 DNA: TGTGCCAGCAGCTCCGGGACAGGTCATCTTAATGAAAAACTGTTTTTT.

The chain carries TRBV19 and TRBJ1-5; possible D gene TRBD1, 5 bases. The V end was cut by 7 bases, the J end by 4 bases, with 17 bases between. Germline lookup yields CDR1 LNHDA and CDR2 SQIVND (reference sequence). The length of the CDR3 is 15 residues. CDR3: CASTLQGLGNQPQHF. The DNA for the CDR3 is TGTGCCAGTACCCTCCAGGGTTTGGGGAATCAGCCCCAGCATTTT. Filled out from reference TRBV19 and TRBJ1-5, the complete variable domain reads DGGITQSPKYLFRKEGQNVTLSCEQNLNHDAMYWYRQDPGQGLRLIYYSQIVNDFQKGDIAEGYSVSREKKESFPLTVTSAQKNPTAFYLCASTLQGLGNQPQHFGDGTRLSIL.

The rearrangement joins TRBV7-6 to TRBJ2-1, with 7 bases lining up with TRBD2. The trim removed 2 bases at V and 0 bases at J, leaving 13 bases unmatched. The CDR3 is made up of 19 amino acids. The V gene's germline CDR1 is SGHVS and CDR2 FNYEAQ. The CDR3 bases are TGTGCCAGCAGCTTATCCCCTCCGAGGACTAGTGGCTCCTACAATGAGCAGTTCTTC. Protein: CASSLSPPRTSGSYNEQFF.

The chain recombines TRBV4-3 with TRBJ2-1, with D uncertain. The CDR3 is 14 residues long. Trimming took 0 bases from V and 5 from J, leaving 8 bases between them. CDR1 and CDR2 (germline): LGHNA, YSLEER. The CDR3: CASSQDYSHNEQFF. The CDR3 nucleotides are TGCGCCAGCAGCCAAGATTATAGTCACAATGAGCAGTTCTTC.